The next 28 T cell receptor beta chains were all read from a single sample in a study of T cells in localized non-small cell lung cancer. Assay: immunoSEQ multiplex PCR; the TCRdb copy retains only in-frame clones and omits some. This table has almost 2,000 clones, around a fifth appearing once. The specimen comprised lung tumor tissue, sampled before any cancer treatment. These receptors all come from a woman aged 40-75 years with stage I lung adenocarcinoma.

V and J are TRBV30 and TRBJ2-2; D gene ambiguous. V was cut by 4 bases and J by 5 bases, with 8 bases left in between. Germline V lookup: CDR1 GTSNPN, CDR2 SVGIG (reference sequence). The CDR3 has 12 residues. CDR3 protein: CAWTSGTGELFF. The CDR3 nucleotides read TGTGCCTGGACATCTGGGACCGGGGAGCTGTTTTTT.

The chain combines TRBV19 with TRBJ1-4, with 8 bases lining up with TRBD1. The CDR3 covers 15 residues. V was pared by 6 bases and J by 1 base, with 4 bases of the junction left unmatched. CDR1 LNHDA and CDR2 SQIVND come from the germline V gene (reference sequence). The CDR3 coding sequence is TGTGCCAGTAGAGGACAGGGCGGAACTAATGAAAAACTGTTTTTT. As protein: CASRGQGGTNEKLFF. Variable domain in full (rest from reference TRBV19 and TRBJ1-4): DGGITQSPKYLFRKEGQNVTLSCEQNLNHDAMYWYRQDPGQGLRLIYYSQIVNDFQKGDIAEGYSVSREKKESFPLTVTSAQKNPTAFYLCASRGQGGTNEKLFFGSGTQLSVL.

V usage is TRBV14 and J usage is TRBJ1-2; D call uncertain. Germline assignment: CDR1 SGHDN and CDR2 FVKESK. V gave up 1 base and J gave up 4 bases, with 10 bases separating them. This CDR3 region has 14 residues. This CDR3 is CASSQGPTSYGYTF. The DNA for the CDR3 is TGTGCCAGCAGCCAAGGACCGACTAGCTATGGCTACACCTTC.

V usage is TRBV6-8 and J usage is TRBJ1-2, with a weak D call TRBD1 (6 bases). This CDR3 has 12 amino acids. The ends were cut back, 5 bases at V and 9 bases at J, with 13 bases in the middle. Germline lookup yields CDR1 MNHGY and CDR2 SAAAGT. This CDR3 reads CASSPGTSRYTF. The CDR3 DNA is TGTGCCAGCAGTCCCGGGACATCACGCTACACCTTC.

The V gene is TRBV6-8, the J gene TRBJ2-3; 11 nucleotides match TRBD2. CDR1 is MNHGY and CDR2 is SAAAGT in the germline V gene. The CDR3 is 15 amino acids. Losses at the gene ends were 2 bases for V and 4 bases for J; bases not matched to a gene: 2. The CDR3 DNA is TGTGCCAGCAGTTACCTTAGCGGGGGGGCAGATACGCAGTATTTT. It yields the protein CASSYLSGGADTQYF.

This clone is deemed large (0.1 to 1%). The chain combines TRBV11-3 with TRBJ1-1, with D possibly matching TRBD1 (5 bases). CDR1 SGHNT and CDR2 YENEEA come from the germline V gene. Trimming pared 0 bases from V and 0 bases from J, leaving 8 bases between. The CDR3 is made up of 15 amino acids. The CDR3 DNA sequence: TGTGCCAGCAGCTTAGATAGACAGATGAACACTGAAGCTTTCTTT. Translation: CASSLDRQMNTEAFF.

The J gene is TRBJ2-1, the V gene TRBV9, with D unresolved. The CDR3 is made up of 13 amino acids. Trimming removed 3 bases from V and 7 bases from J, with 11 bases in between. CDR1 and CDR2 (germline): SGDLS, YYNGEE. The CDR3 sequence is CASSANIINEQFF. CDR3 bases: TGTGCCAGCAGCGCGAACATAATTAATGAGCAGTTCTTC.

V and J are TRBV29-1 and TRBJ1-1; D gene uncertain. Trimming left V 8 bases short and J 2 bases short, with 15 bases between. Germline-derived CDR1 and CDR2 are SQVTM and ANQGSEA. CDR3 length: 13 amino acids. CDR3 DNA sequence: TGCAGCTCACGACGACAATCAAACACTGAAGCTTTCTTT. This encodes CSSRRQSNTEAFF.

The rearrangement joins TRBV28 to TRBJ1-4; 9 positions match TRBD1. V lost 3 bases to trimming and J lost 6 bases; unmatched junction nucleotides: 5. Germline lookup yields CDR1 MDHEN and CDR2 SYDVKM. The CDR3 length is 15 residues. CDR3 loop: CASSLLGQGDEKLFF. Here the CDR3 DNA reads TGTGCCAGCAGTTTGCTGGGACAGGGAGATGAAAAACTGTTTTTT.

In this sample, this clone is medium-sized. The chain is built from TRBV7-2 and TRBJ2-7; D uncertain. V dropped 5 bases and J dropped 5 bases, with 13 bases sitting between them. Germline CDR1 SGHTA, CDR2 FQGNSA. The CDR3 sequence is 13 residues long. CDR3 coding DNA: TGTGCCAGCAGCGCATCGACATGGGACGAGCAGTACTTC. Translating it yields CASSASTWDEQYF.

The sample holds one count of this clone. The chain has TRBV18 and TRBJ2-1; 8 bases fit TRBD2. This CDR3 spans 17 amino acids. CDR1 is KGHSH, CDR2 LQKENI, per germline. Trimming at V came to 0 bases and at J to 6 bases, leaving 10 bases not matched to a gene. CDR3 nucleotides: TGTGCCAGCTCACCACCGAACTCAGGACTAGCAAGCAATGAGCAGTTCTTC. This encodes CASSPPNSGLASNEQFF.

This clone occurred a few times. The V and J genes are TRBV7-6 and TRBJ2-3; D gene ambiguous. V shed 6 bases and J shed 4 bases, with 14 bases lying between them. The CDR3 runs 14 residues. Germline V gives CDR1 SGHVS, CDR2 FNYEAQ. The CDR3 loop is CASSLFLIADTQYF. The DNA of the CDR3 is TGTGCCAGCAGTTTGTTCCTCATTGCAGATACGCAGTATTTT.

The table lists this clone with a few counts. The rearrangement uses TRBV10-3 and TRBJ2-4, with 7 bases fitting TRBD2. V shed 0 bases, J shed 7 bases, and the junction held 3 bases outside the gene matches. CDR1 is ENHRY and CDR2 is SYGVKD in the germline V gene. The CDR3 spans 14 residues. This chain's CDR3 is CAISESGGTNIQYF. The CDR3 DNA follows: TGTGCCATCAGTGAGTCGGGGGGGACGAACATTCAGTACTTC.

The chain joins TRBV19 to TRBJ1-5; D possibly corresponds to TRBD1 (5 bases). The CDR3 spans 15 residues. CDR1 is LNHDA and CDR2 is SQIVND in the germline V gene (reference sequence). V lost 6 bases, J lost 6 bases, and 18 bases lay in between. The CDR3 loop reads CASRQDRGSGQPQHF. Written as DNA, the CDR3 is TGTGCCAGTAGACAGGATAGGGGTTCGGGTCAGCCCCAGCATTTT.

The V call is TRBV28, the J call TRBJ2-7; a possible D gene is TRBD2 (7 bases). Germline CDR1 reads MDHEN; CDR2 reads SYDVKM. Deletions cut 8 bases from V and 3 bases from J, with 20 bases between. The CDR3 is 15 residues long. The CDR3 loop is CASLGRGTYNYEQYF. CDR3 coding DNA: TGTGCCAGCCTAGGGAGGGGGACATATAACTACGAGCAGTACTTC.

The rearrangement uses TRBV28 and TRBJ2-3; TRBD1 matches at 8 bases. CDR1 and CDR2 from the germline V gene are MDHEN and SYDVKM. The junction had 1 base not matched to a gene; V was cut back by 3 bases and J by 2 bases. The CDR3 sequence is 14 residues long. CDR3 nucleotides: TGTGCCAGCAGTTTCCAGGGGGCCACAGATACGCAGTATTTT. This translates into CASSFQGATDTQYF. The variable domain in full, with the rest retrieved from reference TRBV28 and TRBJ2-3, is DVKVTQSSRYLVKRTGEKVFLECVQDMDHENMFWYRQDPGLGLRLIYFSYDVKMKEKGDIPEGYSVSREKKERFSLILESASTNQTSMYLCASSFQGATDTQYFGPGTRLTVL.

This clone appeared a few times. The CDR3 DNA sequence: TGTGCCAGCAGTTACTCAGGGAGTCAAGAGACCCAGTACTTC. As protein: CASSYSGSQETQYF. The V gene is TRBV6-8, the J gene TRBJ2-5; D is possibly TRBD2 (5 bases). The CDR3 is 14 residues long. In germline, CDR1 is MNHGY, CDR2 SAAAGT. V lost 0 bases to trimming and J lost 2 bases, with 7 bases between them.

The chain has TRBV11-3 and TRBJ1-4, with 8 bases matching TRBD1. The CDR3 is 16 amino acids. V dropped 5 bases and J dropped 4; count of bases not matched to a gene: 9. Germline-derived CDR1 and CDR2 are SGHNT and YENEEA. DNA of the CDR3: TGTGCCAGCAGCACAGGGGGGGGACAGCGTAATGAAAAACTGTTTTTT. The encoded protein is CASSTGGGQRNEKLFF.

This clone is labeled medium-sized. CDR3 in amino acids: CASSAGQGHYGYTF. The CDR3 DNA sequence: TGTGCCAGCAGCGCCGGACAGGGGCACTATGGCTACACCTTC. V is TRBV11-3 and J is TRBJ1-2; the match to TRBD1 covers 9 bases. V was clipped by 5 bases and J by 3 bases; unmatched bases: 4. The CDR3 has 14 residues. The germline CDR1 and CDR2 sequences are SGHNT and YENEEA.

This chain uses TRBV19 with TRBJ2-3; no firm D call. V lost 3 bases and J 3 bases, leaving 10 bases between the germline ends. CDR1 is LNHDA, CDR2 SQIVND, per germline (reference sequence). The CDR3 contains 14 residues. CDR3 amino acids: CASSILLRTDTQYF. The DNA of the CDR3 is TGTGCCAGTAGTATTTTACTTAGGACAGATACGCAGTATTTT. Full variable domain (rest looked up from reference TRBV19 and TRBJ2-3): DGGITQSPKYLFRKEGQNVTLSCEQNLNHDAMYWYRQDPGQGLRLIYYSQIVNDFQKGDIAEGYSVSREKKESFPLTVTSAQKNPTAFYLCASSILLRTDTQYFGPGTRLTVL.

This clone is termed medium-sized. The V gene is TRBV9, the J gene TRBJ2-3, with TRBD2 matching over 8 bases. Losses at the gene ends were 5 bases for V and 4 bases for J; bases not matched to a gene: 12. The germline V gene encodes CDR1 SGDLS and CDR2 YYNGEE. The CDR3 is made up of 16 amino acids. The CDR3 DNA reads TGTGCCAGCAGTGAAATATCGACTAGCGCGGCAGATACGCAGTATTTT. This sequence encodes CASSEISTSAADTQYF.

This clone rates as medium-sized. The V and J genes are TRBV11-3 and TRBJ2-2; D is perhaps TRBD2 (5 bases). V was pared by 4 bases and J by 7 bases, with 13 bases between. CDR1 is SGHNT and CDR2 is YENEEA in the germline V gene. The CDR3 consists of 14 residues. The DNA of the CDR3 is TGTGCCAGCAGCTCGGAGAGACTACACGGGGAGCTGTTTTTT. This encodes CASSSERLHGELFF. The variable domain in full, with the rest retrieved from reference TRBV11-3 and TRBJ2-2, is EAGVVQSPRYKIIEKKQPVAFWCNPISGHNTLYWYLQNLGQGPELLIRYENEEAVDDSQLPKDRFSAERLKGVDSTLKIQPAELGDSAVYLCASSSERLHGELFFGEGSRLTVL.

The V and J genes are TRBV18 and TRBJ2-6; D might be TRBD1 or TRBD2, each matching 5 bases. Between the trimmed V and J ends, which lost 1 base and 0 bases, there was a span of 13 bases. This CDR3 is built from 18 residues. CDR1 and CDR2 (germline): KGHSH, LQKENI. CDR3 nucleotides: TGTGCCAGCTCACCACAGGGGACCTACATCTCTGGGGCCAACGTCCTGACTTTC. It is translated as CASSPQGTYISGANVLTF.

This clone was seen a few times. The J gene is TRBJ2-3, the V gene TRBV11-3; 7 nucleotides match TRBD2. Germline V gene sequence: CDR1 SGHNT, CDR2 YENEEA. The CDR3 extends over 15 amino acids. The V segment lost 1 base and the J segment 4 bases; nucleotides outside the gene matches: 5. The CDR3 coding sequence is TGTGCCAGCAGCTTAGTGACGGGGGGTCCAGATACGCAGTATTTT. This encodes CASSLVTGGPDTQYF.

The genes are TRBV9 and TRBJ1-1; D ambiguous. The V gene's germline CDR1 is SGDLS and CDR2 YYNGEE. This CDR3 is built from 14 residues. The germline V and J ends were trimmed by 5 bases and 8 bases, with 19 bases remaining between them. CDR3 in amino acids: CASSEIGAAPEAFF. The CDR3 DNA reads as TGTGCCAGCAGTGAAATTGGCGCAGCCCCGGAAGCTTTCTTT.

The rearrangement joins TRBV6-8 to TRBJ1-3; tentatively, D is TRBD1 (5 bases). This CDR3 contains 14 residues. Germline-derived CDR1 and CDR2 are MNHGY and SAAAGT. Trimming took off 2 bases at V and 4 bases at J, with 9 bases between the two ends. The CDR3 bases are TGTGCCAGCAGTTACACGACAGCGGGAAACACCATATATTTT. Its protein is CASSYTTAGNTIYF.

The chain's CDR3 is CAWRRDSANYGYTF. In nucleotides, the CDR3 is TGTGCCTGGAGACGGGACAGCGCTAACTATGGCTACACCTTC. The genes are TRBV30 and TRBJ1-2; 7 bases are shared with TRBD1. The CDR3 consists of 14 residues. V was pared by 3 bases and J by 0 bases, with 4 bases of the junction left unmatched. The V gene's germline CDR1 is GTSNPN and CDR2 SVGIG (reference sequence).

The V call is TRBV9, the J call TRBJ2-3; unclear D gene. This CDR3 is 15 amino acids long. CDR1 is SGDLS, CDR2 YYNGEE, per germline. The V end was cut by 4 bases, the J end by 0 bases, with 12 bases between. Written as DNA, the CDR3 is TGTGCCAGCAGCCCCTTAGGGCATAGCACAGATACGCAGTATTTT. Its translation is CASSPLGHSTDTQYF.